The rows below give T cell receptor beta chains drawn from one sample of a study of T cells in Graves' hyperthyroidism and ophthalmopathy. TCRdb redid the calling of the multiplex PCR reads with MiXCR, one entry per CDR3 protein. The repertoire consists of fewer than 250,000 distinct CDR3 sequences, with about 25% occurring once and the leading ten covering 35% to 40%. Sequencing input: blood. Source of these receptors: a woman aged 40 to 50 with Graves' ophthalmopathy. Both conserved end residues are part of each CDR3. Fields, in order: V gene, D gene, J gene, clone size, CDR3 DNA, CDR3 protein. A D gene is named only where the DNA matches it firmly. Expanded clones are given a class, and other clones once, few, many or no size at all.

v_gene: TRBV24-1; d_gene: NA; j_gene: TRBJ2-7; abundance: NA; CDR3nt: TGTGCCACCAGTGAAGGTGCAGGGTCCTACGAGCAGTACTTC; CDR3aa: CATSEGAGSYEQYF
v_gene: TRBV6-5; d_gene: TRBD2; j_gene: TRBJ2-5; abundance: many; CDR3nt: TGTGCCAGCAGTCGTGGACTAGCGGGAGTGCAAGAGACCCAGTACTTC; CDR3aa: CASSRGLAGVQETQYF
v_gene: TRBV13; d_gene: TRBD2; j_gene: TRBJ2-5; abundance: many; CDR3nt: TGTGCCAGCAGCCTCGGGGGGGTGATCCAAGAGACCCAGTACTTC; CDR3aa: CASSLGGVIQETQYF
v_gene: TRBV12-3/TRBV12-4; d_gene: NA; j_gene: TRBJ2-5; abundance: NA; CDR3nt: TGTGCCAGCACCTATGGGCAGCAAGAGACCCAGTACTTC; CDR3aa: CASTYGQQETQYF
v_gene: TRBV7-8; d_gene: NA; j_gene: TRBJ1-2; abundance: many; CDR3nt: TGTGCCAGCAGCCCACGAGGAGGGTATTCTTATGGCTACACCTTC; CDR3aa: CASSPRGGYSYGYTF
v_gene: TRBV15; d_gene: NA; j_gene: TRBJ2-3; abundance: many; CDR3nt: TGTGCCACCAGCCTCAGCACAGATACGCAGTATTTT; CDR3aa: CATSLSTDTQYF
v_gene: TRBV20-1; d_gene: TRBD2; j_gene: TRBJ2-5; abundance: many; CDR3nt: TGCAGTGGTGACAATAGACTAGCGGTTTACACAGGGTTGTACCAAGAGACCCAGTACTTC; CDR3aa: CSGDNRLAVYTGLYQETQYF
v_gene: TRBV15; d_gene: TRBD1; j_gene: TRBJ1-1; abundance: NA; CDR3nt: TGTGCCACCAGGGGGACAGGGGGCACTGAAGCTTTCTTT; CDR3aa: CATRGTGGTEAFF
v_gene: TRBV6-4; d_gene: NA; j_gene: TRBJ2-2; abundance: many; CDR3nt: TGTGCCAGCAGCCTAGGATCGGACTACGTTTTGACCGGGGAGCTGTTTTTT; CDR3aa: CASSLGSDYVLTGELFF
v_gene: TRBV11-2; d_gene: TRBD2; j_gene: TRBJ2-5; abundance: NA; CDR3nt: TGTGCCAGCAGCAGGACTAGCGGGGGGTCCGCGGTGGAGACCCAGTACTTC; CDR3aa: CASSRTSGGSAVETQYF
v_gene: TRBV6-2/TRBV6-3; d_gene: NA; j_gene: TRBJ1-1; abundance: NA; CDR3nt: TGTGCCAGCAGTTACCCTCCAGCTTTCTTT; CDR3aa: CASSYPPAFF
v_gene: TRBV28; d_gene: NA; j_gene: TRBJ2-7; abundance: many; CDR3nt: TGTGCCAGCAGTTTAATTGCGAGCCGGGAATACGAGCAGTACTTC; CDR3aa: CASSLIASREYEQYF
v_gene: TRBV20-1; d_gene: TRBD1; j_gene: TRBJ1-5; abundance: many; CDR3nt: TGCAGTGCTAGAGACCCAATTCAGGGGGCTATGGGGCAGCCCCAGCATTTT; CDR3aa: CSARDPIQGAMGQPQHF
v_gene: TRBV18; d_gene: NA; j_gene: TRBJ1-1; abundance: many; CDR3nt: TGTGCCAGCTCACCAAGTCGGACCGCTGAAGCTTTCTTT; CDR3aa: CASSPSRTAEAFF
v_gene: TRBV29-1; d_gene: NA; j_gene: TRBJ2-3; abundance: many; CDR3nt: TGCAGCGTGAGTAGAGACACAGATACGCAGTATTTT; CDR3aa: CSVSRDTDTQYF
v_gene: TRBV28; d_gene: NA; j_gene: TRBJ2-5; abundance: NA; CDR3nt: TGTGCCAGCAGTTTAATGGCACAATCTGGTGAGACCCAGTACTTC; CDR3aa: CASSLMAQSGETQYF
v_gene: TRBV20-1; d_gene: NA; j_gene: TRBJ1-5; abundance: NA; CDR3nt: TGCAGTGCTAATCAGCCCCAGCATTTT; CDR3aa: CSANQPQHF
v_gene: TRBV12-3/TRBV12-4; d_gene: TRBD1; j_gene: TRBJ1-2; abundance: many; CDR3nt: TGTGCCAGCAGGGGCGGGGGACAGAGTGGCTACACCTTC; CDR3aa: CASRGGGQSGYTF
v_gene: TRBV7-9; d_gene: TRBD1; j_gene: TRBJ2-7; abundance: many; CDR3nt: TGTGCCAGCAGCTTAATGCGGACAGGGACCTACGAGCAGTACTTC; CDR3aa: CASSLMRTGTYEQYF
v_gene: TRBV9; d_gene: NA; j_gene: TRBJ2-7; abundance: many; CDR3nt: TGTGCCAGCAGCGCGAGGGGGGAGTTGCGAAGAGACGAGCAGTACTTC; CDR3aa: CASSARGELRRDEQYF
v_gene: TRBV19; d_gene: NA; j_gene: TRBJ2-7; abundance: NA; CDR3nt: TGTGCCAGTAGTAGAGGAGGGGACAACTACGAGCAGTACTTC; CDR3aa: CASSRGGDNYEQYF
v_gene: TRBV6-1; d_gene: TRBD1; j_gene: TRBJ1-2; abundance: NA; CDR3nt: TGTGCCACCTCTTGGGACAGGGAGCATGGCTACACCTTC; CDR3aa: CATSWDREHGYTF
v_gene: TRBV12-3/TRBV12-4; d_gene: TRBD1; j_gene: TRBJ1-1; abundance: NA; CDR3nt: TGTGCCAGTAAACACAGGGTATCAGGGGGAAGCACTGAAGCTTTCTTT; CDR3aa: CASKHRVSGGSTEAFF
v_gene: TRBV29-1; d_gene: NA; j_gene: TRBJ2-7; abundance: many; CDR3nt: TGCAGCGCCGCGGGCTACGAGCAGTACTTC; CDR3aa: CSAAGYEQYF